This TCR beta chain derives from a study of blood T cell repertoires in COVID-19. CDR1 is MRHNA, CDR2 SNTAGT, per germline. This CDR3 region has 16 residues. Trimming cost V 6 bases and J 2 bases, with 17 bases left between them. Here immunoSEQ multiplex PCR was the method, and the copy in TCRdb shows in-frame clones only, minus some. This sample has 90,000 or so clones, with about 86% found just once. This rearrangement joins TRBV6-4 to TRBJ2-1; a possible D gene is TRBD2 (6 bases). This sequence originates from a man older than 75 with active or convalescent COVID-19. Sequenced: peripheral blood. The CDR3 DNA reads TGTGCCAGCAGAGATCCCACGGGAGTACCCTACAATGAGCAGTTCTTC. Its translation: CASRDPTGVPYNEQFF.